The TCR beta chain under discussion was sequenced for a study of blood T cell repertoires in COVID-19. Whole-study context: Material from acute and convalescent COVID-19 was sourced from the United States, Italy and Spain.

V shed 5 bases and J 5 bases; nucleotides not matched to a gene: 7. The CDR3 covers 15 residues. Germline CDR1 MNHEY, CDR2 SVGAGI. The table came from immunoSEQ multiplex PCR; TCRdb's copy has only in-frame clones and leaves some out. The table lists about 190,000 clones, about 85% of them singletons, with 15% to 20% in the top ten. Sequenced input: peripheral blood. The chain employs TRBV6-5 and TRBJ2-2; TRBD1 agrees at 8 bases. The sequence came from a human donor in a cohort sampled during active COVID-19. CDR3 sequence (DNA): TGTGCCAGCAGTCCCCGACAGGGGAGGACCGGGGAGCTGTTTTTT. This translates into CASSPRQGRTGELFF.